This T cell receptor (beta chain) stems from a study of regulatory T cells in long-lasting Graves disease. About the study: Newly diagnosed Graves' patients had under 3 months of antithyroid drugs. The study, taken as a whole, reports: Only peripheral blood was studied, not thyroid tissue.

The germline V gene has CDR1 MNHNS and CDR2 SASEGT. The CDR3 sequence is 14 residues long. V was shortened by 5 bases and J by 2 bases, with 10 bases between the two germline ends. Of note for this clonotype: Antigen unknown.

Combining iRepertoire HTBI primers with Arm-PCR of CDR3 regions, the authors built TCR beta libraries. In TCRdb, the multiplex PCR reads were re-called with MiXCR into one record per CDR3 protein. The sample yields approximately 400,000 distinct CDR3 sequences, 15% seen once. Time point specified: newly diagnosed GD, antithyroid drugs for less than 3 months. PBMC RNA served as the TCR library source. The same specimen was also included in a second study, on T cells in Graves' hyperthyroidism and ophthalmopathy.

The rearrangement links TRBV6-1 to TRBJ1-5, with D hard to call. The sample was peripheral blood mononuclear cells (PBMCs), taken at new diagnosis, from a patient treated with antithyroid drugs. This TCR came from a woman aged 30 to 39 with Graves disease. The CDR3 sequence: CASSPRLGNQPQHF. CDR3 sequence (DNA): TGTGCCAGCAGTCCCCGGTTAGGCAATCAGCCCCAGCATTTT.